This T cell receptor (beta chain) was documented in a study of CD8+ T cells in alopecia areata. The sequencing template was cDNA reverse transcribed from extracted RNA. Produced via immunoSEQ multiplex PCR; TCRdb's table is partial and in-frame only. The sample presents 250,000 or so clones, none singletons. Study-level points and caveats: Normal skin's resident alphabeta T cells are also sequenced in scalp samples. Relative to normal scalp, lesional scalp, especially alopecia totalis/universalis, showed higher clonality. Against the mouse data, patients shared TCRs less clearly, possibly for HLA reasons.

Cutaneous lymph node cells were pooled, and they were sorted using CD4, CD8alpha, NKG2D, NKG2ACE and other markers. Germline V gene data show CDR1 as NSQYPW and CDR2 as LRSPGD (reference sequence). This CDR3 contains 14 residues. The germline V and J ends were trimmed by 2 bases and 2 bases, with 8 bases remaining between them. With respect to this clone: The antigen is not known. Gene names are the mouse ones. Read sequence stops 4 residues before the CDR3 end, and the germline J gene provides the missing end.

The chain is built from TRBV1 and TRBJ2-4; tentatively, D is TRBD1 (5 bases). The sample was CD4+ T cells sorted from a lymph node. The origin of this receptor is a C3H/HeJ mouse with alopecia areata. MHC haplotype of the mouse line: H2-k. This chain's CDR3 is CTCSARQNQNTLYF. CDR3 bases read: TGCACCTGCAGTGCAAGACAGAATCAAAAC.